This T cell receptor beta chain was sequenced in a study of chemoradiotherapy in HPV16-positive cancers. Samples were taken several times over chemoradiotherapy. The repertoire was sequenced with immunoSEQ multiplex PCR; TCRdb's copy has only in-frame clones and lacks some. Found here are some 11,000 clones, roughly 78% of them singletons; the top ten hold 8.3%. After removal of 2 bases from V and 8 bases from J, the junction contained 4 bases not matched to a gene. The CDR3 loop spans 13 amino acids. Germline V gene sequence: CDR1 MNHEY, CDR2 SVGAGI. The TCR sequence derives from a human donor with HPV-associated anogenital cancer. The biological material was taken from a patient who underwent chemoradiotherapy. The rearrangement uses TRBV6-5 and TRBJ1-2; TRBD1 matches at 8 bases. The CDR3 reads CASSYQGAGGYTF. The CDR3 region has the DNA TGTGCCAGCAGTTACCAGGGGGCCGGAGGCTACACCTTC.